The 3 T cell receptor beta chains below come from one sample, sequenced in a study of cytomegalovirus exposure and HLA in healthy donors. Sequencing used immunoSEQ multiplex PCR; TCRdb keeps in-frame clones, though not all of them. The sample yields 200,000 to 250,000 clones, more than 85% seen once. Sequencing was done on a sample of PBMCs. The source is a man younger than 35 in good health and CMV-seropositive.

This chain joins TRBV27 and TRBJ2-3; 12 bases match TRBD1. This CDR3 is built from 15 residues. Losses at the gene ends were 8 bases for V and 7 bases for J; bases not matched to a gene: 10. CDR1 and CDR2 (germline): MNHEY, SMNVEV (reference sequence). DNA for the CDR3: TGTGCCAGCTCCCATGGGACAGGGGGCAGGAATACGCAGTATTTT. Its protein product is CASSHGTGGRNTQYF.

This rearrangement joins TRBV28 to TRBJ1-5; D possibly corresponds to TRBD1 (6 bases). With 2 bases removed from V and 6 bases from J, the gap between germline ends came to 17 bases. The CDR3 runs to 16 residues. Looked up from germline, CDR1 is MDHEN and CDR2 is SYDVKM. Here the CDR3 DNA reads TGTGCCAGCAGTTTACCTCCGGGGGGCTCGCGTCAGCCCCAGCATTTT. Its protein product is CASSLPPGGSRQPQHF.

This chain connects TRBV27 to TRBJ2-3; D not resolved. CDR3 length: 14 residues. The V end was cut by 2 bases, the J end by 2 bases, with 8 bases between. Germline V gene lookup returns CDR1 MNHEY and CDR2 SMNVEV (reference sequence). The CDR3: CASSLSGFTDTQYF. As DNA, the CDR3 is TGTGCCAGCAGTTTAAGTGGTTTCACAGATACGCAGTATTTT.